This T cell receptor beta chain is drawn from a study of PD-1 blockade in classical Hodgkin lymphoma. Germline V gene data show CDR1 as SGHTS and CDR2 as YDEGEE. The germline V and J ends were trimmed by 1 base and 8 bases, with 6 bases remaining between them. There are 11 residues in the CDR3. Method: immunoSEQ multiplex PCR; TCRdb's copy keeps in-frame clones and lacks some. The sample has about 36,000 clones, roughly two thirds seen once. The patients all showed relapse after autologous stem cell transplantation, while their brentuximab vedotin exposure varied. This clone appeared a few times. This material consisted of peripheral blood mononuclear cells (PBMCs), taken before the second cycle of nivolumab. The chain has TRBV5-8 and TRBJ1-1; D not certain. This receptor was taken from a human donor with classical Hodgkin lymphoma. The CDR3 bases are TGTGCCAGCAGCTTGATACAGGAAGCTTTCTTT. Residues: CASSLIQEAFF.